A selection of T cell receptor beta chains follows, all from one sample in a study of T cells in Graves' hyperthyroidism and ophthalmopathy. From the multiplex PCR reads, TCRdb called clonotypes with MiXCR, one entry per CDR3 protein. This sample has under 650,000 distinct CDR3 sequences, with 15% to 20% found just once. Sequenced material: blood. The receptors shown here come from a woman aged 30 to 39 with Graves' hyperthyroidism. The CDR3 runs from the conserved cysteine through the conserved F or W. D genes are given only for firm matches. Size values are once, few and many counts, or a class for expanded clones, and some rows have none.

D: -; J: TRBJ1-1; size: few; V: TRBV20-1; DNA: TGCAGTGCTAGAGAGGGGGTTTGGACTGAAGCTTTCTTT; CDR3: CSAREGVWTEAFF
D: -; J: TRBJ1-1; size: many; V: TRBV9; DNA: TGTGCCAGCCGAAGGGGGACCAACACTGAAGCTTTCTTT; CDR3: CASRRGTNTEAFF
D: -; J: TRBJ1-2; size: many; V: TRBV12-3/TRBV12-4; DNA: TGTGCCAGCAGTTTTAGTATAGGGGGAGTTGGCTACACCTTC; CDR3: CASSFSIGGVGYTF
D: -; J: TRBJ1-6; size: few; V: TRBV7-6; DNA: TGTGCCAGCAGCCTCACTCCAACCACCGGGGGGCGAAGAATTTCACCCCTCCACTTT; CDR3: CASSLTPTTGGRRISPLHF
D: -; J: TRBJ2-7; size: many; V: TRBV6-1; DNA: TGTGCCAGCTTCCGGGGGGCCTCCTACGAGCAGTACTTC; CDR3: CASFRGASYEQYF
D: -; J: TRBJ1-4; size: many; V: TRBV30; DNA: TGTGCCTGGAGCAGAACACGGATAGAAAAACTGTTTTTT; CDR3: CAWSRTRIEKLFF
D: -; J: TRBJ2-1; size: -; V: TRBV5-1; DNA: TGCGCCAGCAGCCCTGGACCCTCGTTCAATGAGCAGTTCTTC; CDR3: CASSPGPSFNEQFF
D: TRBD1; J: TRBJ1-2; size: many; V: TRBV6-1; DNA: TGTGCCAGCAGGACAGGGGTGACTTACTATGGCTACACCTTC; CDR3: CASRTGVTYYGYTF
D: -; J: TRBJ1-2; size: few; V: TRBV5-6; DNA: TGTGCCAGCAGCTTGGCAGGAACGAGTGGCTATGGCTACACCTTC; CDR3: CASSLAGTSGYGYTF
D: -; J: TRBJ2-4; size: -; V: TRBV7-8; DNA: TGTGCCAGCAGCTTAGGAGTACTAGCCAAAAACATTCAGTACTTC; CDR3: CASSLGVLAKNIQYF
D: -; J: TRBJ2-7; size: many; V: TRBV28; DNA: TGTGCCAGCAGTTTTTTATACAGGGACTACGAGCAGTACTTC; CDR3: CASSFLYRDYEQYF
D: -; J: TRBJ1-4; size: -; V: TRBV2; DNA: TGTGCCAGCTCTTGGGACGGTGAAAATGAAAAACTGCTTTTT; CDR3: CASSWDGENEKLLF
D: -; J: TRBJ1-2; size: -; V: TRBV19; DNA: TGTGCCAGTAGTATCACAGACTATGGCTACACCTTC; CDR3: CASSITDYGYTF
D: -; J: TRBJ2-7; size: many; V: TRBV6-1; DNA: TGTGCCAGCAGTGCGCTAGCGAACTACGAGCAGTACTTC; CDR3: CASSALANYEQYF
D: -; J: TRBJ2-5; size: -; V: TRBV9; DNA: TGTGCCAGCAGCCCCTCCGGAGGCTGGGTTGCAGAGACCCAGTACTTC; CDR3: CASSPSGGWVAETQYF
D: -; J: TRBJ2-4; size: many; V: TRBV28; DNA: TGTGCCAGCAGTATCACCCCTAACATTCAGTACTTC; CDR3: CASSITPNIQYF
D: -; J: TRBJ2-1; size: few; V: TRBV4-1; DNA: TGCGCCAGCAGGCAAGATCCAGGTACATACAATGAGCAGTTCTTC; CDR3: CASRQDPGTYNEQFF
D: -; J: TRBJ2-7; size: few; V: TRBV10-1; DNA: TGCGCCAGCAGTGACAATCATGAGCAGTACTTC; CDR3: CASSDNHEQYF
D: TRBD1; J: TRBJ1-1; size: many; V: TRBV3-1; DNA: TGTGCCAGCAGCTCCGAACAGGGGGCTTGGACTGAAGCTTTCTTT; CDR3: CASSSEQGAWTEAFF
D: -; J: TRBJ2-1; size: many; V: TRBV28; DNA: TGTGCCAGCAGTTTTGCCGGGACCCACAATGAGCAGTTCTTC; CDR3: CASSFAGTHNEQFF
D: -; J: TRBJ1-2; size: many; V: TRBV7-2; DNA: TGTGCCAGCAGCTTAGCGCGAGCCTATGGCTACACCTTC; CDR3: CASSLARAYGYTF
D: TRBD2; J: TRBJ2-1; size: many; V: TRBV6-1; DNA: TGTGCCAGCTGTAAGCGGGAGGGTTTCTACAATGAGCAGTTCTTC; CDR3: CASCKREGFYNEQFF
D: -; J: TRBJ1-5; size: few; V: TRBV27; DNA: TGTGCCAGCAGCGGATGGGGGCAGGGTCATCAGCCCCAGCATTTT; CDR3: CASSGWGQGHQPQHF
D: -; J: TRBJ1-5; size: few; V: TRBV7-9; DNA: TGTGCCAGCAGCTTAGTGGGTTCAGGGGGCAATCAGCCCCAGCATTTT; CDR3: CASSLVGSGGNQPQHF
D: -; J: TRBJ2-1; size: -; V: TRBV20-1; DNA: TGCAGTGCTAGGGTGTCTGGTATTGAGCAGTTCTTC; CDR3: CSARVSGIEQFF
D: -; J: TRBJ1-1; size: many; V: TRBV3-1; DNA: TGTGCCAGCAGCCAAGATGATAGGGGCAGGTACACTGAAGCTTTCTTT; CDR3: CASSQDDRGRYTEAFF
D: TRBD1; J: TRBJ1-5; size: -; V: TRBV20-1; DNA: TGCAGTGCTAAACCGGTGGGCAGGGGGATATGGAGCAATCAGCCCCAGCATTTT; CDR3: CSAKPVGRGIWSNQPQHF
D: -; J: TRBJ1-5; size: few; V: TRBV24-1; DNA: TGTGCCACCAGCCAATATAGCAATCAGCCCCAGCATTTT; CDR3: CATSQYSNQPQHF
D: -; J: TRBJ2-1; size: -; V: TRBV7-9; DNA: TGTGCCAGCAGCTTAGTAGGAGCGGGCAATGAGCAGTTCTTC; CDR3: CASSLVGAGNEQFF
D: -; J: TRBJ1-3; size: many; V: TRBV20-1; DNA: TGCAGTGCTCAAAGGGATCCCTCTCGCGGAAACACCATATATTTT; CDR3: CSAQRDPSRGNTIYF
D: TRBD1; J: TRBJ1-2; size: -; V: TRBV7-3; DNA: TGTGCCAGCAGCTTCTCCCCAGGGGGAGGCTATGGCTACACCTTC; CDR3: CASSFSPGGGYGYTF
D: -; J: TRBJ1-1; size: few; V: TRBV29-1; DNA: TGCAGCGTTGATGTGGCCTCCAACACTGAAGCTTTCTTT; CDR3: CSVDVASNTEAFF
D: TRBD2; J: TRBJ2-5; size: -; V: TRBV4-3; DNA: TGCGCCAGCAGCCAAGACCCGGGAGGGAGAAGAGTCGGAGAGACCCAGTACTTC; CDR3: CASSQDPGGRRVGETQYF
D: -; J: TRBJ2-3; size: -; V: TRBV9; DNA: TGTGCCAGCAGCGTAATGGTTACAGATACGCAGTATTTT; CDR3: CASSVMVTDTQYF
D: -; J: TRBJ1-5; size: many; V: TRBV28; DNA: TGTTCGACAGGAGCTCCTCATCAGCCCCAGCATTTT; CDR3: CSTGAPHQPQHF
D: -; J: TRBJ2-3; size: -; V: TRBV5-1; DNA: TGCGCCAGCAGCCGTACTGATCCCGTAGATACGCAGTATTTT; CDR3: CASSRTDPVDTQYF
D: -; J: TRBJ2-7; size: -; V: TRBV2; DNA: TGTGCCAGCAGGGTGGGCGGGGATACTGCCTACGAGCAGTACTTC; CDR3: CASRVGGDTAYEQYF
D: -; J: TRBJ2-2; size: few; V: TRBV6-1; DNA: TGTGCCAGCAATTGGTTAGGCACCGGGGAGCTGTTTTTT; CDR3: CASNWLGTGELFF
D: -; J: TRBJ2-7; size: many; V: TRBV28; DNA: TGTGCCAGCAGCTCCGGGTCCTTTGGCCACGAGCAGTACTTC; CDR3: CASSSGSFGHEQYF
D: TRBD1; J: TRBJ2-5; size: many; V: TRBV11-2; DNA: TGTGCCAGCAGCCTAAGGGCCAGGGGGCTGTTTGAGACCCAGTACTTC; CDR3: CASSLRARGLFETQYF
D: -; J: TRBJ2-2; size: -; V: TRBV7-2; DNA: TGTGCCAGCAACTTAACCGCCGGGGAGCTGTTTTTT; CDR3: CASNLTAGELFF
D: -; J: TRBJ2-2; size: few; V: TRBV7-8; DNA: TGTGCCAGCAGTAACAAAGGGGGCACCGGGGAGCTGTTTTTT; CDR3: CASSNKGGTGELFF
D: -; J: TRBJ2-2; size: many; V: TRBV3-1; DNA: TGTGCCAGCAGCGCTTCGGGGGGCGCGAACACCGGGGAGCTGTTTTTT; CDR3: CASSASGGANTGELFF
D: -; J: TRBJ2-2; size: few; V: TRBV5-6; DNA: TGTGCCAGCAGCTCCGACGTCGGAGGGACCGGGGAGCTGTTTTTT; CDR3: CASSSDVGGTGELFF
D: TRBD2; J: TRBJ2-7; size: -; V: TRBV4-1; DNA: TGCGCCAGCAGCCAAATTTCCGGGAGGGGTCTGTACGAGCAGTACTTC; CDR3: CASSQISGRGLYEQYF
D: -; J: TRBJ1-2; size: many; V: TRBV24-1; DNA: TGTGCCACCACGACTTGGGATTTCAGGGCGGGCTACACCTTC; CDR3: CATTTWDFRAGYTF
D: -; J: TRBJ1-2; size: many; V: TRBV28; DNA: TGTGCCAGCAGTCAAATTTCCGGGTGGGTTGTTTCTAACTATGGCTACACCTTC; CDR3: CASSQISGWVVSNYGYTF
D: TRBD2; J: TRBJ2-7; size: many; V: TRBV7-2; DNA: TGTGCCAGCAGCTTAGAATCAAGCGGGAGATCGTACGAGCAGTACTTC; CDR3: CASSLESSGRSYEQYF
D: TRBD2; J: TRBJ2-7; size: many; V: TRBV3-1; DNA: TGTGCCAGCAGCCAGGTAGCGGGAGCGTACGAGCAGTACTTC; CDR3: CASSQVAGAYEQYF
D: -; J: TRBJ2-7; size: -; V: TRBV7-8; DNA: TGTGCCAGCAGCTTAGTTGCAGGCATCTCCTACGAGCAGTACTTC; CDR3: CASSLVAGISYEQYF
D: -; J: TRBJ2-7; size: many; V: TRBV6-2/TRBV6-3; DNA: TGTGCCAGCAGCCCGGGAGACAGGGTTGAAAACGAGCAGTACTTC; CDR3: CASSPGDRVENEQYF
D: TRBD2; J: TRBJ2-3; size: few; V: TRBV10-3; DNA: TGTGCCATCAGTGTCGGGAGGGCCGAGGATACGCAGTATTTT; CDR3: CAISVGRAEDTQYF